The clone carrying this TCR beta chain was seen just once. Study processing details: Nucleated cell counts were estimated from reference gene primer amplification. TCRdb's copy holds only in-frame clones and misses some; the assay was immunoSEQ multiplex PCR. That table gives V, J and clone size, and the DNA gave D and trimming. There are about 48,000 clones in the sample; about four fifths occur only once, and 7% to 8.5% lies in the top ten. The data are from a study of blood T cell repertoires in COVID-19. Background on the study: Samples of COVID-19 (acute and convalescent) were obtained from the United States, Italy and Spain. From T cells, B-cell-depleted T cells, or PBMCs came the material, which was cDNA or gDNA.

Germline assignment: CDR1 LNHDA and CDR2 SQIVND (reference sequence). The CDR3 sequence is 16 residues long. V lost 5 bases to trimming and J lost 3 bases; unmatched junction nucleotides: 10. The TCR was taken from a man in his forties or fifties with acute or convalescent COVID-19. This chain uses TRBV19 with TRBJ1-2; 9 bases line up with TRBD1. Sequencing was carried out using peripheral blood. The CDR3 nucleotides are TGTGCCAGTAGTCCCCTCACACAGGGGGCATACTATGGCTACACCTTC. Encoded protein: CASSPLTQGAYYGYTF.